The present T cell receptor beta chain was sequenced within a study of resident and recirculating memory T cells in vitiligo. As for the study in general: Each patient gave two lesional and two nonlesional epidermal shave biopsies, plus PBMCs.

CDR3 length: 15 residues. Germline V gives CDR1 MGHRA, CDR2 YSYEKL. Trimming took off 5 bases at V and 0 bases at J, with 14 bases between the two ends. Sequencing used immunoSEQ multiplex PCR; TCRdb keeps in-frame clones, though not all of them. This sample carries about 76,000 clones, about 90% of them seen once, and the ten largest clones take roughly 5%. Patients had to be free of confetti depigmentation, indicating active vitiligo. This clonotype was sampled from a male donor with vitiligo. The material sequenced was blood. The V call is TRBV4-1, the J call TRBJ2-7, with no clear D. CDR3 DNA: TGCGCCAGCAGCGGGTTAGCCTTACCCTCCTACGAGCAGTACTTC. Amino acids: CASSGLALPSYEQYF.